These 3 T cell receptor beta chains came from one sample sequenced in a study of cytomegalovirus exposure and HLA in healthy donors. PCR involved 60 Vbeta and 13 Jbeta primers. Only in-frame clones appear in the TCRdb table, and some are missing; sequencing was by immunoSEQ multiplex PCR. In the table there are about 120,000 clones, approximately 80% of which are singletons. What was sequenced was PBMCs. The receptor source for this set is a middle-aged woman in good health and CMV-seronegative.

This chain uses TRBV28 with TRBJ1-4; 8 positions match TRBD1. J lost 3 bases, V lost 2 bases, and 11 bases had no gene match. The V gene's germline CDR1 is MDHEN and CDR2 SYDVKM. CDR3 length: 18 amino acids. CDR3 loop: CASSLMGTGLPANEKLFF. The DNA of the CDR3 is TGTGCCAGCAGTTTAATGGGGACAGGCCTCCCAGCTAATGAAAAACTGTTTTTT.

The chain is built from TRBV11-3 and TRBJ2-2, with TRBD1 matching 8 bases. The CDR3 sequence is 15 residues long. Germline V gene sequence: CDR1 SGHNT, CDR2 YENEEA. J lost 4 bases, V lost 5 bases, and 6 bases had no gene match. CDR3 in DNA: TGTGCCAGCAGCCCGGACAGGGAGAGCACCGGGGAGCTGTTTTTT. Its translation is CASSPDRESTGELFF.

CDR3 nucleotide sequence: TGTGCCAGCAGCTTAGCACAGATCTCACGAGGCTACACCTTC. As protein: CASSLAQISRGYTF. V usage is TRBV7-2 and J usage is TRBJ1-2; D not certain. Germline lookup yields CDR1 SGHTA and CDR2 FQGNSA. CDR3 length: 14 residues. V lost 0 bases and J lost 8, with 13 bases in between.